A single sample is the source of the 27 T cell receptor beta chains below, sequenced in a study of neurological immune-mediated disorders. Using its own MiXCR run on the 5' RACE reads, TCRdb lists one record per CDR3 protein. The sample gives 27,000 or so distinct CDR3 sequences, under 25% of which show up once; approximately 16% is in the top ten. Sequencing input: PBMCs. Receptors were obtained from a woman aged 60-70 years in good health.

The chain carries TRBV24-1 and TRBJ2-3; 7 bases align to TRBD1. Per the germline V gene, CDR1 is KGHDR and CDR2 is SFDVKD. This CDR3 has 15 residues. V lost 3 bases to trimming and J lost 2 bases; unmatched junction nucleotides: 4. The CDR3 region is CATSDTGTDTDTQYF. The CDR3 nucleotides are TGTGCCACCAGTGATACCGGGACAGACACAGATACGCAGTATTTT.

This clonotype was found many times. V and J are TRBV18 and TRBJ2-7, with D tentatively TRBD2 (6 bases). The V end lost 3 bases, the J end lost 5 bases, and 11 bases lay between the germline ends. This CDR3 contains 13 residues. Germline lookup yields CDR1 KGHSH and CDR2 LQKENI. The CDR3 protein is CASSPLTGDEQYF. The CDR3 nucleotides are TGTGCCAGCTCACCGCTTACGGGGGACGAGCAGTACTTC.

This clonotype was picked up many times. The CDR3 loop reads CASSLGLAPETQYF. CDR3 nucleotides: TGTGCCAGCAGCTTAGGCCTAGCTCCAGAGACCCAGTACTTC. The chain uses TRBV7-2 and TRBJ2-5, with TRBD2 as a possible D gene (5 bases). This CDR3 has 14 residues. Germline values: CDR1 SGHTA, CDR2 FQGNSA. Trimming shortened V by 1 base and J by 4 bases, and 10 bases separated the two germline ends.

V usage is TRBV12-3 or TRBV12-4 and J usage is TRBJ2-3; D call uncertain. V was cut by 3 bases and J by 5 bases, with 9 bases left in between. The CDR3 has 13 residues. CDR3 in DNA: TGTGCCAGCAGTTTCCGGCGCGTAGATACGCAGTATTTT. Translated, it gives CASSFRRVDTQYF.

This clonotype was seen at least ten times. This chain uses TRBV5-6 with TRBJ2-3; D tentatively reads TRBD1 or TRBD2 (6 bases each). The CDR3 is 16 amino acids. From germline, CDR1 is SGHDT and CDR2 YYEEEE. Deletions cut 0 bases from V and 6 bases from J, with 17 bases between. DNA for the CDR3: TGTGCCAGCAGCTTGGAGTTCTGGGGGGCGACGGATACGCAGTATTTT. Translated, it gives CASSLEFWGATDTQYF.

The rearrangement joins TRBV7-9 to TRBJ1-1; the D gene is possibly TRBD1 (5 bases). The V end lost 2 bases, the J end lost 4 bases, and 20 bases lay between the germline ends. Germline loops: CDR1 SEHNR, CDR2 FQNEAQ (reference sequence). This CDR3 region has 17 residues. The CDR3 region is CASSLSTDRGGGTEAFF. For the CDR3, the DNA is TGTGCCAGCAGCTTATCCACCGACCGGGGCGGCGGCACTGAAGCTTTCTTT. Looking up the rest from reference TRBV7-9 and TRBJ1-1 gives the full variable domain: DTGVSQNPRHKITKRGQNVTFRCDPISEHNRLYWYRQTLGQGPEFLTYFQNEAQLEKSRLLSDRFSAERPKGSFSTLEIQRTEQGDSAMYLCASSLSTDRGGGTEAFFGQGTRLTVV.

This clonotype was observed at least ten times. The V call is TRBV5-1, the J call TRBJ2-2; 8 bases line up with TRBD2. This CDR3 spans 16 amino acids. Germline assignment: CDR1 SGHRS and CDR2 YFSETQ. V shed 2 bases, J shed 1 base, and the junction held 4 bases outside the gene matches. CDR3 sequence: CASSLLAERNTGELFF. The CDR3 nucleotides are TGCGCCAGCAGCTTACTAGCGGAGAGGAACACCGGGGAGCTGTTTTTT.

The chain employs TRBV4-3 and TRBJ2-7, with 12 bases that match TRBD1. The V gene end was trimmed by 0 bases and the J gene end by 6 bases; junction bases not matched to a gene: 6. Germline assignment: CDR1 LGHNA and CDR2 YSLEER. The CDR3 is 16 residues long. The chain's CDR3 is CASSQDPGTGGGEQYF. The CDR3 nucleotides are TGCGCCAGCAGCCAAGATCCCGGGACAGGGGGCGGCGAGCAGTACTTC.

This clonotype was recorded many times. The V gene is TRBV29-1, the J gene TRBJ2-1; weak D call: TRBD1 (5 bases). V lost 5 bases and J 4 bases, leaving 15 bases between the germline ends. The length of the CDR3 is 14 residues. Germline assignment: CDR1 SQVTM and CDR2 ANQGSEA. CDR3 in amino acids: CSVFGGAFYNEQFF. The CDR3 DNA sequence: TGCAGCGTTTTTGGTGGGGCATTTTACAATGAGCAGTTCTTC.

This clonotype has a count of ten or more. The chain uses TRBV5-1 and TRBJ2-3; TRBD2 matches at 14 bases. J lost 2 bases, V lost 0 bases, and 5 bases had no gene match. Germline CDR1 reads SGHRS; CDR2 reads YFSETQ. The length of the CDR3 is 18 residues. The CDR3 sequence is CASSLVGLAGGATDTQYF. The CDR3 nucleotides are TGCGCCAGCAGCTTGGTCGGACTAGCGGGGGGAGCCACAGATACGCAGTATTTT.

This clonotype was recorded once. The chain couples TRBV5-1 to TRBJ2-7; no definite D call. V was cut by 0 bases and J by 1 base, with 8 bases left in between. CDR1 is SGHRS and CDR2 is YFSETQ in the germline V gene. The CDR3 has 14 residues. CDR3 nucleotides: TGCGCCAGCAGCTTGGAACATAAATCCTACGAGCAGTACTTC. Translating it yields CASSLEHKSYEQYF. Drawing the rest from reference TRBV5-1 and TRBJ2-7, the complete variable domain is KAGVTQTPRYLIKTRGQQVTLSCSPISGHRSVSWYQQTPGQGLQFLFEYFSETQRNKGNFPGRFSGRQFSNSRSEMNVSTLELGDSALYLCASSLEHKSYEQYFGPGTRLTVT.

There are many counts of this clonotype. J is TRBJ2-7 and V is TRBV5-1, with 7 bases matching TRBD1. This CDR3 region has 14 residues. From germline, CDR1 is SGHRS and CDR2 YFSETQ. The V gene end was trimmed by 2 bases and the J gene end by 4 bases; junction bases not matched to a gene: 6. The DNA for the CDR3 is TGCGCCAGCAGCTTTTACAGGGGTGAATACGAGCAGTACTTC. It yields the protein CASSFYRGEYEQYF. Filled out from reference TRBV5-1 and TRBJ2-7, the complete variable domain reads KAGVTQTPRYLIKTRGQQVTLSCSPISGHRSVSWYQQTPGQGLQFLFEYFSETQRNKGNFPGRFSGRQFSNSRSEMNVSTLELGDSALYLCASSFYRGEYEQYFGPGTRLTVT.

This clonotype has ten or more counts. This chain joins TRBV5-6 and TRBJ1-1; D call uncertain. This CDR3 has 13 residues. Trimming stripped 4 bases from V and 11 bases from J, with 18 bases between. Germline CDR1 is SGHDT and CDR2 is YYEEEE. In DNA form, the CDR3 reads TGTGCCAGCAGCGCCGCGGGTTCAGGATGGGCTTTCTTT. This translates into CASSAAGSGWAFF.

This clonotype has at least ten counts. V is TRBV10-3 and J is TRBJ1-4; 7 nucleotides match TRBD1. J lost 6 bases, V lost 5 bases, and 3 bases had no gene match. This CDR3 has 13 residues. Germline V lookup: CDR1 ENHRY, CDR2 SYGVKD. The CDR3 here is CAISRGTDEKLFF. The DNA for the CDR3 is TGTGCCATCAGTCGAGGGACAGATGAAAAACTGTTTTTT.

This clonotype was seen ten or more times. This rearrangement joins TRBV7-8 to TRBJ2-7; TRBD1 agrees at 12 bases. V was clipped by 5 bases and J by 4 bases; unmatched bases: 6. Looked up from germline, CDR1 is SGHVS and CDR2 is FQNEAQ. The CDR3 has 15 residues. CDR3 in amino acids: CASSAGQGARYEQYF. The CDR3 nucleotides read TGTGCCAGCAGCGCGGGACAGGGGGCGCGGTACGAGCAGTACTTC.

There are many counts of this clonotype. The rearrangement uses TRBV5-5 and TRBJ2-5; D possibly uses TRBD1 or TRBD2 (5 bases each). Germline V gene sequence: CDR1 SGHKS, CDR2 YYEKEE (reference sequence). CDR3 length: 15 amino acids. Trimming took off 4 bases at V and 2 bases at J, with 15 bases between the two ends. The CDR3 reads CASSHGTGRQETQYF. In nucleotides, the CDR3 is TGTGCCAGCAGCCATGGGACGGGGCGACAAGAGACCCAGTACTTC.

This clonotype showed up many times. The chain combines TRBV2 with TRBJ2-7; 11 nucleotides align to TRBD2. The germline gives CDR1 SNHLY, CDR2 FYNNEI. The V gene end was trimmed by 5 bases and the J gene end by 0 bases; junction bases not matched to a gene: 6. The CDR3 sequence is 16 residues long. This chain's CDR3 is CASSTITSGSSYEQYF. CDR3 nucleotides: TGTGCCAGCAGTACCATTACTAGCGGGAGCTCCTACGAGCAGTACTTC.

This clonotype was counted many times. The gene calls are TRBV5-4 and TRBJ2-5, with 12 bases identical to TRBD2. V dropped 4 bases and J dropped 2; count of bases not matched to a gene: 6. The CDR3 has 16 residues. Germline V gives CDR1 SGHNT, CDR2 YYREEE (reference sequence). CDR3 region: CASSHLAGGPQETQYF. The CDR3 nucleotides read TGTGCCAGCAGCCATCTAGCGGGGGGGCCGCAAGAGACCCAGTACTTC.

CDR3 sequence: CATSRGRQIKNSPLHF. The CDR3 coding sequence is TGTGCCACCAGCAGAGGTAGACAAATTAAAAATTCACCCCTCCACTTT. The V call is TRBV15, the J call TRBJ1-6, with no clear D. The CDR3 runs 16 residues. V was trimmed by 1 base and J by 7 bases, leaving 14 bases between them. CDR1 is LNHNV, CDR2 YYDKDF, per germline (reference sequence).

This clonotype was seen many times. The rearrangement links TRBV28 to TRBJ2-7; D not certain. From germline, CDR1 is MDHEN and CDR2 SYDVKM. The CDR3 has 15 residues. Trimming cost V 6 bases and J 0 bases, with 15 bases left between them. CDR3 sequence (DNA): TGTGCCAGCAGCTTCCCCGACACGGTCTCCTACGAGCAGTACTTC. Its translation: CASSFPDTVSYEQYF. Looking up the rest from reference TRBV28 and TRBJ2-7 gives the full variable domain: DVKVTQSSRYLVKRTGEKVFLECVQDMDHENMFWYRQDPGLGLRLIYFSYDVKMKEKGDIPEGYSVSREKKERFSLILESASTNQTSMYLCASSFPDTVSYEQYFGPGTRLTVT.

At least ten counts were recorded for this clonotype. The genes are TRBV20-1 and TRBJ2-3, with TRBD1 matching over 10 bases. V lost 5 bases to trimming and J lost 0 bases; unmatched junction nucleotides: 2. The CDR3 length is 14 residues. Germline V lookup: CDR1 DFQATT, CDR2 SNEGSKA (reference sequence). The CDR3 nucleotides read TGCAGTGCTGGACAGGGGGTTAGCACAGATACGCAGTATTTT. Protein sequence: CSAGQGVSTDTQYF.

The table lists this clonotype with many counts. The chain joins TRBV5-1 to TRBJ2-7; 14 nucleotides line up with TRBD2. The CDR3 sequence is 17 residues long. Germline V gives CDR1 SGHRS, CDR2 YFSETQ. The J segment lost 7 bases and the V segment lost 4 bases, leaving 13 bases of the junction unmatched. CDR3 in DNA: TGCGCCAGCAGCCTTTCCCCGGGACTAGCGGGAGCGAGGGAGCAGTACTTC. Residues: CASSLSPGLAGAREQYF.

This clonotype has ten or more counts. The V and J genes are TRBV28 and TRBJ2-1; D gene ambiguous. The CDR3 length is 15 residues. V gave up 2 bases and J gave up 0 bases, with 8 bases separating them. Germline lookup yields CDR1 MDHEN and CDR2 SYDVKM. The CDR3 nucleotides read TGTGCCAGCAGTTTAGCGCCAAGCTCCTACAATGAGCAGTTCTTC. Translated: CASSLAPSSYNEQFF.

This chain joins TRBV12-3 or TRBV12-4 and TRBJ2-4, with 7 bases lining up with TRBD1. The CDR3 consists of 17 residues. The V and J ends lost 1 base and 1 base, in that order; junction bases with no gene match: 7. The CDR3 spells CASSLGGGAIAKNIQYF. In nucleotides, the CDR3 is TGTGCCAGCAGTTTAGGAGGGGGCGCGATCGCCAAAAACATTCAGTACTTC.

This clonotype was seen at least ten times. The junction differs from germline at one of its ends, possibly a read error. The V call is TRBV6-5, the J call TRBJ1-6; D gene unclear. CDR3 length: 14 amino acids. Germline loops: CDR1 MNHEY, CDR2 SVGAGI. The CDR3 is CASSYSSYDSPLHF. For the CDR3, the DNA is TGTGCCAGCAGTTACTCATCCTATGATTCACCCCTCCACTTT.

This clonotype was observed at least ten times. This sequence joins TRBV10-3 and TRBJ2-6; D not resolved. V gave up 6 bases and J gave up 1 base, with 13 bases separating them. Per the germline V gene, CDR1 is ENHRY and CDR2 is SYGVKD. The CDR3 loop spans 16 amino acids. CDR3 sequence (DNA): TGTGCCATCAGAGCAGATCACCTGTCTGGGGCCAACGTCCTGACTTTC. It yields the protein CAIRADHLSGANVLTF.

In this sample, this clonotype turned up a few times. The chain uses TRBV18 and TRBJ1-6; 10 bases align to TRBD1. The CDR3 runs to 14 residues. The germline V gene encodes CDR1 KGHSH and CDR2 LQKENI. Germline trimming cut 3 bases from V and 8 bases from J; bases unmatched to any gene: 1. The CDR3 protein is CASSPGQGYSPLHF. CDR3 nucleotides: TGTGCCAGCTCACCGGGACAGGGGTATTCACCCCTCCACTTT.